This T cell receptor beta chain was recovered during a study of blood T cell repertoires in COVID-19. Methods used by the authors: Quantification of nucleated cells was approximated via reference gene primer amplification. Clones were read by immunoSEQ multiplex PCR, and TCRdb kept only the in-frame ones, dropping some. V, J and clone size are taken as reported in that table, and D and trimming were inferred from the DNA itself. The sample carries approximately 110,000 clones, 60% to 80% recorded once. This CDR3 contains 16 residues. CDR1 is SGHVS, CDR2 FQNEAQ, per germline. V shed 6 bases and J 5 bases; nucleotides not matched to a gene: 10.

Sequenced: peripheral blood. The sequence derives from a man older than 75 with COVID-19, enrolled during active disease. The rearrangement links TRBV7-8 to TRBJ2-3, with 11 bases fitting TRBD2. This CDR3 reads CASSSGRARPGDTQYF. The CDR3 nucleotides are TGTGCCAGCAGTAGCGGGAGGGCCAGGCCTGGAGATACGCAGTATTTT. Combining the CDR3 with reference TRBV7-8 and TRBJ2-3 gives the whole variable domain GAGVSQSPRYKVAKRGQDVALRCDPISGHVSLFWYQQALGQGPEFLTYFQNEAQLDKSGLPSDRFFAERPEGSVSTLKIQRTQQEDSAVYLCASSSGRARPGDTQYFGPGTRLTVL.